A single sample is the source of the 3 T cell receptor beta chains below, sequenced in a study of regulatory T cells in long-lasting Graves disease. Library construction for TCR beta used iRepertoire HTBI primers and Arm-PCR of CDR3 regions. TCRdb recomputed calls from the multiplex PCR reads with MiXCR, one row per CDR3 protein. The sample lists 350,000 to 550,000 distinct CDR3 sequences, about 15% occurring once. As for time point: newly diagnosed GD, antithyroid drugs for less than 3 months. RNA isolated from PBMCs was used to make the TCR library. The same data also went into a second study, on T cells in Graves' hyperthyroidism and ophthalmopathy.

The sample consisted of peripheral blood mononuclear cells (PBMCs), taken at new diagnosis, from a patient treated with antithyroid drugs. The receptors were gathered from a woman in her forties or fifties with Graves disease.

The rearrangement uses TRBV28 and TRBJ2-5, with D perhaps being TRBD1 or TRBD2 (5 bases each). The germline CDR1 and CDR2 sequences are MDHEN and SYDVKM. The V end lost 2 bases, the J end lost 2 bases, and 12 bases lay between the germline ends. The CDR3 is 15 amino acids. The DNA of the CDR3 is TGTGCCAGCAGTTTAGGGGGATTAGAACAAGAGACCCAGTACTTC. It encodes CASSLGGLEQETQYF.

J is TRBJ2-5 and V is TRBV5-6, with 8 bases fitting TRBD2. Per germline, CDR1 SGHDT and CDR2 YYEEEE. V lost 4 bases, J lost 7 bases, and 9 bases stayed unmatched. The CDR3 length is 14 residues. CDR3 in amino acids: CASSPSGSGRTQYF. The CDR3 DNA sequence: TGTGCCAGCAGCCCGAGCGGGAGTGGGAGGACCCAGTACTTC.

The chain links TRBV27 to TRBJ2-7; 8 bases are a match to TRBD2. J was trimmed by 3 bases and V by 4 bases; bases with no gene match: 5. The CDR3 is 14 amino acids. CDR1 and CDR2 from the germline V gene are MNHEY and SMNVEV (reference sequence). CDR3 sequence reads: CASSYRGGGYEQYF. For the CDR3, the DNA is TGTGCCAGCAGTTACCGGGGGGGGGGCTACGAGCAGTACTTC.